The present T cell receptor (beta chain) was sequenced within a study of tissue T cells after allogeneic stem cell transplantation. Study-level points and caveats: In patients and mice, blood and spleen missed much of tissue repertoire. Motif-based clustering found tissue-specific repertoire signatures shared across patients, though few clones were shared. Within patients, tissue anatomy strongly shaped TCR repertoire composition.

Time point in this sample: mouse harvest day 7 after allogeneic transplant. Mouse grafts combined 10^7 T-cell-depleted bone marrow cells with 10^6 splenic CD5+ T cells. B6 (H2b) cells into BALB/c (H2d) mice; tissues taken at day 7 or 14. Sequencing used immunoSEQ multiplex PCR; TCRdb keeps in-frame clones, though not all of them. The table shows 6,500 to 10,000 clones, with over 45% occurring only once. Comments on this clone: The antigen is undetermined. Gene names denote mouse genes. The CDR3 goes on 1 residue after the read ends, and that part is filled in from the germline J gene.

This CDR3 is built from 15 residues. CDR1 and CDR2 (germline): KGHPV, FQNQEV (reference sequence). Between the trimmed V and J ends, which lost 0 bases and 3 bases, there was a span of 10 bases. The chain has TRBV26 and TRBJ2-5; D not certain. Sequencing was done on a sample of gut tissue. The sequence derives from a female BALB/c mouse given C57BL/6 T cells with graft-versus-host disease after an allogeneic hematopoietic cell transplant. The CDR3 sequence is CASSLSRQRQDTQYF. The sequenced CDR3 bases are TGTGCCAGCAGTCTGTCGAGACAAAGACAAGACACCCAGTAC. The whole variable domain, filled in from reference TRBV26 and TRBJ2-5, reads NSKVIQTPRYLVKGQGQKAKMRCIPEKGHPVVFWYQQNKNNEFKFLINFQNQEVLQQIDMTEKRFSAECPSNSPCSLEIQSSEAGDSALYLCASSLSRQRQDTQYFGPGTRLLVL.